This TCR beta chain was captured in a study of CD8 T cells in ankylosing spondylitis. Points from the study as a whole: A TCR beta motif of eight or nine highly homologous variants seemed to mark ankylosing spondylitis blood.

TCRdb processed the 5' RACE reads anew with MiXCR; each CDR3 protein has one entry. The data show over 200,000 distinct CDR3 sequences, with about 10% seen just once and roughly 23% held by the top ten. A note on this clonotype: Its matching antigen is unknown. Sequence at one end of the junction differs from germline and may be a read error.

This receptor was obtained from a male donor with ankylosing spondylitis or in good health (not recorded which). Sequenced material: blood, either unsorted or a sorted T cell fraction (not recorded which).

The CDR3 coding sequence is TGTGCCAGCAGCGTAGCTAGCGGAGCCTACGAGCAGTACTTC. It translates to CASSVASGAYEQYF. The rearrangement uses TRBV7-2 and TRBJ2-7; 7 bases align to TRBD2. CDR1 and CDR2 (germline): SGHTA, FQGNSA. The CDR3 sequence is 14 residues long.